These 24 T cell receptor beta chains originate from one sample sequenced in a study of OX40 agonist ivuxolimab in advanced cancers. Sequencing was performed with immunoSEQ multiplex PCR; in TCRdb, only in-frame clones are kept and a portion is missing. The data show tens of thousands of clones, around 86% seen once. The source was CD4+ or CD8+ T cells sorted from blood, collected in a trial of the OX40 agonist ivuxolimab. All receptors come from an adult with an advanced solid tumor such as melanoma, head and neck, liver or kidney cancer.

V gene TRBV7-2 combines with J gene TRBJ1-2; D not resolved. Per germline, CDR1 SGHTA and CDR2 FQGNSA. The CDR3 contains 11 residues. The CDR3 reads CVREANYGYTF. The CDR3 region has the DNA TGTGTACGGGAAGCTAACTATGGCTACACCTTC.

This rearrangement joins TRBV5-1 to TRBJ1-3; D call uncertain. The germline CDR1 and CDR2 sequences are SGHRS and YFSETQ. The ends were cut back, 3 bases at V and 0 bases at J, with 10 bases in the middle. The length of the CDR3 is 15 residues. The CDR3 DNA sequence: TGCGCCAGCAGCTGGACGGAGGCCTCTGGAAACACCATATATTTT. This translates into CASSWTEASGNTIYF.

The genes are TRBV28 and TRBJ1-1, with no clear D. The CDR3 totals 15 residues. Trimming removed 6 bases from V and 2 bases from J, with 16 bases in between. Germline assignment: CDR1 MDHEN and CDR2 SYDVKM. This CDR3 is CASSPALGPNTEAFF. The CDR3 DNA is TGTGCCAGCAGCCCCGCCTTAGGGCCAAACACTGAAGCTTTCTTT.

By its share, this clone is medium-sized. In nucleotides, the CDR3 is TGTGCCAGCAGTCAACAGGGCAGTAATTCACCCCTCCACTTT. Translation gives CASSQQGSNSPLHF. This chain links TRBV6-6 with TRBJ1-6, with D maybe TRBD1 (6 bases). CDR1 is MNHNY, CDR2 SVGAGI, per germline (reference sequence). The CDR3 contains 14 residues. Trimming took off 5 bases at V and 6 bases at J, with 11 bases between the two ends.

The rearrangement links TRBV5-1 to TRBJ1-6; 12 nucleotides match TRBD1. Germline V CDR1 and CDR2: SGHRS, YFSETQ. Trimming took 3 bases from V and 10 from J; bases not matched to a gene: 5. There are 15 residues in the CDR3. The CDR3: CASSWDGTGGSPLHF. The CDR3 DNA reads as TGCGCCAGCAGCTGGGACGGGACAGGGGGCTCACCCCTCCACTTT.

This chain joins TRBV7-2 and TRBJ1-1, with a tentative D call TRBD1 (5 bases). CDR1 is SGHTA, CDR2 FQGNSA, per germline. The CDR3 runs to 15 residues. Trimming pared 1 base from V and 11 bases from J, leaving 20 bases between. The CDR3 DNA follows: TGTGCCAGCAGCTTAGGTCATTCGGGGGGATTAGGGGCTTTCTTT. It specifies CASSLGHSGGLGAFF. Filled out from reference TRBV7-2 and TRBJ1-1, the complete variable domain reads GAGVSQSPSNKVTEKGKDVELRCDPISGHTALYWYRQSLGQGLEFLIYFQGNSAPDKSGLPSDRFSAERTGGSVSTLTIQRTQQEDSAVYLCASSLGHSGGLGAFFGQGTRLTVV.

The chain carries TRBV29-1 and TRBJ2-7; 12 bases line up with TRBD1. This CDR3 region has 15 residues. With V trimmed by 3 bases and J by 4 bases, 7 bases remained unmatched. CDR1 SQVTM and CDR2 ANQGSEA come from the germline V gene. The CDR3 DNA reads TGCAGCGTTGATTGGGGACAGGGGGCACATTACGAGCAGTACTTC. It encodes CSVDWGQGAHYEQYF.

CDR3 residues: CASSLEGDPVPYTQYF. Here the CDR3 DNA reads TGTGCCAGCAGTTTGGAGGGGGACCCAGTCCCATATACGCAGTATTTT. The gene calls are TRBV27 and TRBJ2-3; TRBD1 or TRBD2 may be the D gene (6 bases each). The CDR3 runs to 16 residues. Germline V lookup: CDR1 MNHEY, CDR2 SMNVEV (reference sequence). V was clipped by 3 bases and J by 7 bases, with 20 bases between them.

The V gene is TRBV6-1, the J gene TRBJ1-3; weak D call: TRBD1 (5 bases). Germline V lookup: CDR1 MNHNS, CDR2 SASEGT. V was clipped by 3 bases and J by 1 base, with 13 bases between them. This CDR3 has 16 residues. CDR3 sequence: CASSEDQGASGNTIYF. In DNA form, the CDR3 reads TGTGCCAGCAGTGAGGACCAGGGTGCTTCTGGAAACACCATATATTTT.

The V and J genes are TRBV5-1 and TRBJ2-2; TRBD1 agrees at 9 bases. The CDR3 length is 15 residues. Germline trimming cut 4 bases from V and 4 bases from J; bases unmatched to any gene: 5. Germline loops: CDR1 SGHRS, CDR2 YFSETQ. The CDR3 spells CASSMGTGSTGELFF. The DNA for the CDR3 is TGCGCCAGCAGCATGGGGACAGGGAGCACCGGGGAGCTGTTTTTT. Supplemented by reference TRBV5-1 and TRBJ2-2, the full variable domain reads KAGVTQTPRYLIKTRGQQVTLSCSPISGHRSVSWYQQTPGQGLQFLFEYFSETQRNKGNFPGRFSGRQFSNSRSEMNVSTLELGDSALYLCASSMGTGSTGELFFGEGSRLTVL.

This chain uses TRBV2 with TRBJ1-6; the D is unclear. There are 13 residues in the CDR3. In germline, CDR1 is SNHLY, CDR2 FYNNEI. Trimming cost V 8 bases and J 7 bases, with 12 bases left between them. CDR3 region: CASAEQENSPLHF. CDR3 DNA sequence: TGTGCCAGCGCCGAGCAGGAAAATTCACCCCTCCACTTT.

This rearrangement joins TRBV6-1 to TRBJ2-3; D is uncertain. The germline V and J ends were trimmed by 6 bases and 3 bases, with 4 bases remaining between them. This CDR3 has 11 residues. Germline CDR1 is MNHNS and CDR2 is SASEGT. CDR3 DNA: TGTGCCAGCAGGTCTACAGATACGCAGTATTTT. Residues: CASRSTDTQYF.

The chain employs TRBV15 and TRBJ2-1; D gene unclear. This CDR3 region has 16 residues. CDR1 and CDR2 (germline): LNHNV, YYDKDF (reference sequence). V lost 0 bases and J 9 bases, leaving 18 bases between the germline ends. CDR3 nucleotides: TGTGCCACCAGCAGAGATTTGCTACCTCCAGGATGTGAGCAGTTCTTC. Amino acids: CATSRDLLPPGCEQFF.

This clone was detected a few times. This chain links TRBV7-2 with TRBJ1-1; no firm D call. Germline CDR1 is SGHTA and CDR2 is FQGNSA. V lost 3 bases and J 0 bases, leaving 8 bases between the germline ends. CDR3 length: 14 residues. CDR3 loop: CASSFRQMNTEAFF. Here the CDR3 DNA reads TGTGCCAGCAGCTTTCGGCAAATGAACACTGAAGCTTTCTTT.

The V and J genes are TRBV28 and TRBJ2-5; perhaps TRBD1 as D (5 bases). The CDR3 spans 14 residues. V was cut by 4 bases and J by 1 base, with 10 bases left in between. Germline-derived CDR1 and CDR2 are MDHEN and SYDVKM. CDR3 amino acids: CASSSATVQETQYF. CDR3 nucleotide sequence: TGTGCCAGCAGTTCGGCGACAGTCCAAGAGACCCAGTACTTC.

CDR3 residues: CASSPQAAGGGEQYF. CDR3 DNA: TGTGCCAGCAGCCCCCAGGCAGCGGGGGGCGGCGAGCAGTACTTC. The rearrangement joins TRBV11-2 to TRBJ2-7; 9 bases fit TRBD2. Germline V gives CDR1 SGHAT, CDR2 FQNNGV. With 5 bases clipped from V and 6 bases from J, the junction kept 11 bases outside the gene matches. The CDR3 totals 15 residues.

This clone was seen a few times. The CDR3 DNA reads as TGTGCCAGCAACCCGACGGGGGCCTACGAGCAGTACTTC. It is translated as CASNPTGAYEQYF. The genes are TRBV2 and TRBJ2-7; maybe TRBD2 (6 bases). Germline CDR1 SNHLY, CDR2 FYNNEI. Trimming stripped 7 bases from V and 2 bases from J, with 12 bases between. This CDR3 spans 13 amino acids.

The J gene is TRBJ2-1, the V gene TRBV28; the D gene could be TRBD1 or TRBD2 (6 bases each). CDR1 is MDHEN, CDR2 SYDVKM, per germline. The V end lost 7 bases, the J end lost 2 bases, and 30 bases lay between the germline ends. This CDR3 contains 20 residues. The CDR3 nucleotides read TGTGCCAGCACCCCGCCCACAGGGCGGGACGCCGCGATTCCCTACAATGAGCAGTTCTTC. Translating gives CASTPPTGRDAAIPYNEQFF.

The chain links TRBV7-2 to TRBJ1-6; TRBD1 aligns across 7 bases. The junction had 8 bases not matched to a gene; V was cut back by 6 bases and J by 3 bases. The germline V gene has CDR1 SGHTA and CDR2 FQGNSA. The CDR3 spans 16 residues. CDR3 DNA sequence: TGTGCCAGCAGATGGGGGGACAGAAGCTATAATTCACCCCTCCACTTT. It translates to CASRWGDRSYNSPLHF.

A single count supports this clone. The rearrangement links TRBV15 to TRBJ1-1; D is undetermined. Trimming took off 0 bases at V and 0 bases at J, with 14 bases between the two ends. CDR1 and CDR2 (germline): LNHNV, YYDKDF (reference sequence). This CDR3 contains 17 residues. CDR3 residues: CATSRDLGESVNTEAFF. The CDR3 DNA follows: TGTGCCACCAGCAGAGATCTCGGGGAAAGCGTGAACACTGAAGCTTTCTTT.

V gene TRBV28 combines with J gene TRBJ1-2; D is ambiguous. The germline V and J ends were trimmed by 5 bases and 4 bases, with 14 bases remaining between them. CDR3 length: 14 residues. Per the germline V gene, CDR1 is MDHEN and CDR2 is SYDVKM. The CDR3 DNA sequence: TGTGCCAGCAGTACCCACCATTCCCCCTATGGCTACACCTTC. This gives the protein CASSTHHSPYGYTF.

Only a few counts were recorded for this clone. The V call is TRBV7-9, the J call TRBJ1-2; TRBD1 matches 11 bases. The CDR3 runs to 14 residues. Germline CDR1 and CDR2: SEHNR and FQNEAQ (reference sequence). V lost 6 bases and J lost 8; bases outside the gene matches: 8. The CDR3 region has the DNA TGTGCCAGCAGTTACTCCGGGACAGGGGGAGGCTACACCTTC. Its translation: CASSYSGTGGGYTF.

The chain combines TRBV11-3 with TRBJ1-1; 7 nucleotides align to TRBD1. With 5 bases clipped from V and 0 bases from J, the junction kept 9 bases outside the gene matches. This CDR3 is built from 16 residues. Germline values: CDR1 SGHNT, CDR2 YENEEA. CDR3 DNA sequence: TGTGCCAGCAGCATAGCTCCGGGACAGATGAACACTGAAGCTTTCTTT. The encoded protein is CASSIAPGQMNTEAFF.

The chain links TRBV30 to TRBJ1-2, with unresolved D. V lost 2 bases, J lost 13 bases, and 14 bases lay in between. Germline CDR1 and CDR2: GTSNPN and SVGIG (reference sequence). The CDR3 length is 11 residues. The CDR3 is CAWSPAAAGTF. The CDR3 DNA is TGTGCCTGGAGTCCCGCTGCGGCGGGCACCTTC.